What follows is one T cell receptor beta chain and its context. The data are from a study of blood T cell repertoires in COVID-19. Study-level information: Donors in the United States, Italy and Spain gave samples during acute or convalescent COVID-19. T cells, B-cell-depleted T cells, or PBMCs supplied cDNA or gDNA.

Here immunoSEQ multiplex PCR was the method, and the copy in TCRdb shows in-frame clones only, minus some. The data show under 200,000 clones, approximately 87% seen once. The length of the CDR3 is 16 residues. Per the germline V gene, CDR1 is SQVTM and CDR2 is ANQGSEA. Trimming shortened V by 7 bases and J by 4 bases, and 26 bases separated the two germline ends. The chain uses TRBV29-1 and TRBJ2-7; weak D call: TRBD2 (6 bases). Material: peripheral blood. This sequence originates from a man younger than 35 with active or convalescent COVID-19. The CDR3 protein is CSARERGPSSGYEQYF. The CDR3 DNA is TGCAGCGCCCGCGAGCGTGGACCTAGTAGCGGTTACGAGCAGTACTTC.